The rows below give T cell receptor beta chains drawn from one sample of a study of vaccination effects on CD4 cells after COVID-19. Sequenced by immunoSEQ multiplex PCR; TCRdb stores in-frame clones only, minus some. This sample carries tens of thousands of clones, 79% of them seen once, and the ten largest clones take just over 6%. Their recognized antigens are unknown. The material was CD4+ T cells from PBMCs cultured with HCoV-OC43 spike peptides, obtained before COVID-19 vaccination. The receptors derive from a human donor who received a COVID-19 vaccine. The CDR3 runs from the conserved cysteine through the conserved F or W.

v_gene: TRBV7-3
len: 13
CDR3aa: CASSLNDGILQYF

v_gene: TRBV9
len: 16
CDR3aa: CASSVGQGGRNTEAFF

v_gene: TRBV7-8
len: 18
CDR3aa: CASSLRDRGISGANVLTF

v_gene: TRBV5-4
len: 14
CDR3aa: CASSLGGSQETQYF

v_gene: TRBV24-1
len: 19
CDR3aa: CATSDAPQGGAATNEKLFF

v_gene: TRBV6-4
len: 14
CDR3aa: CASSESGAGYGYTF

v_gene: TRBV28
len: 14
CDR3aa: CASDSGGALDTQYF

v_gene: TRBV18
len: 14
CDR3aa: CASSRDGSGNTIYF

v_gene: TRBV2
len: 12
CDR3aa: CASSGEDYGYTF

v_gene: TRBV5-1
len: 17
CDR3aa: CASNATPRTKLTDTQYF

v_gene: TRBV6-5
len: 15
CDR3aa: CASSYRNLGGNGYTF

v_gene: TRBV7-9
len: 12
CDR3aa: CASSPPEGSYTF

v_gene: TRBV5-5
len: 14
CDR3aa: CASSPAGTTGELFF

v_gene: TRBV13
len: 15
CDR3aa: CASRGDSSSYNEQFF

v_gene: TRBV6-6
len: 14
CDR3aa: CASSYSIGTDTQYF

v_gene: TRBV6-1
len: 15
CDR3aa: CASSDFSGKTGELFF

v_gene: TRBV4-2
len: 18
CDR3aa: CASSQDGLAGGGADTQYF

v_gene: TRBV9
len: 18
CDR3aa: CASSGGPDDRTLQETQYF

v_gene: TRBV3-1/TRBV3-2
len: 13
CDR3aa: CASSQEPNSPLHF

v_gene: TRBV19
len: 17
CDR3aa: CASSAGMGTGARWTQYF

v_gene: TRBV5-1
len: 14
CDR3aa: CASSLGQPNQPQHF

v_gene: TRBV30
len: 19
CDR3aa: CAWSIQKYRGRGGQETQYF

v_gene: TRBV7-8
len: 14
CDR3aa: CASSPSGEDSPLHF

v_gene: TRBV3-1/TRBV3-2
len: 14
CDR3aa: CASSQDSKGYTQYF

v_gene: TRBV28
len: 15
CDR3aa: CASSPHRGGTDTQYF

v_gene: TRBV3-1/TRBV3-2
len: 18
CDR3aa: CASSLSGVYLLSGNTIYF

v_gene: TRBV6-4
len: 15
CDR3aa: CASSARDGRSETQYF

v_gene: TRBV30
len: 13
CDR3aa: CAWQSSGANVLTF

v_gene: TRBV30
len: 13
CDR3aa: CAWSGGGGTEAFF

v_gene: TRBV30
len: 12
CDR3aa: CAYTPPGGKLFF

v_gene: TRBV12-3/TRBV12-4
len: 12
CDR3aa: CASSRHIGSLHF

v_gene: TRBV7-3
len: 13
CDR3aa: CASSFYAQETQYF

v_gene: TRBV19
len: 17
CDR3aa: CASSRGQVTSGANVLTF

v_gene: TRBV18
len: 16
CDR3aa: CASSPLETAGNTEAFF

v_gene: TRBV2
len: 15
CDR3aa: CASSILAGGFGELFF

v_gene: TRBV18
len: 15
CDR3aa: CASSPGQGPYNEQFF

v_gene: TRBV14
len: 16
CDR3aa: CASSQERVYSGNTIYF

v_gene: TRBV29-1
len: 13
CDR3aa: CSVLRGPNTEAFF

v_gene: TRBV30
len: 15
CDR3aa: CAWTPDRIRQETQYF

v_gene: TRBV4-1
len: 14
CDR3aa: CASSRQGERYGYTF

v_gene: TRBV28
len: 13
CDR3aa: CASTIRQLRTLHF

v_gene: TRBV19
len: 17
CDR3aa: CASSPQRLAGSTDTQYF

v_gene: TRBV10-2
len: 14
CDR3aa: CASWAGVGNQPQHF

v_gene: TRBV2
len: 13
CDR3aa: CASSEVQGGSEHF

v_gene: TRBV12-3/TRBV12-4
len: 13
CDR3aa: CASSPDSFYGYTF

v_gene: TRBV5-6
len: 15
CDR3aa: CASSFRSSGTDTQYF

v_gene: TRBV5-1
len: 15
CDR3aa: CASSLIPRSTDTQYF

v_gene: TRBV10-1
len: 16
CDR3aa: CASSEFGQLSYNEQFF

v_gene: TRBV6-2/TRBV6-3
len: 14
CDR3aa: CASSQTLSYTEAFF

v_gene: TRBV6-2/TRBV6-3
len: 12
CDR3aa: CASSYSVGELFF

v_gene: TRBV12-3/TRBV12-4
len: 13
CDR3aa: CASRYQGTDTQYF

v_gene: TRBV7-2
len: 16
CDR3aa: CASSLNQRGSTDTQYF

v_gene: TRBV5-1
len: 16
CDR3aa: CASNQGTRANNSPLHF

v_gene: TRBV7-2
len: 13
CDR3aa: CASSLLVNTEAFF